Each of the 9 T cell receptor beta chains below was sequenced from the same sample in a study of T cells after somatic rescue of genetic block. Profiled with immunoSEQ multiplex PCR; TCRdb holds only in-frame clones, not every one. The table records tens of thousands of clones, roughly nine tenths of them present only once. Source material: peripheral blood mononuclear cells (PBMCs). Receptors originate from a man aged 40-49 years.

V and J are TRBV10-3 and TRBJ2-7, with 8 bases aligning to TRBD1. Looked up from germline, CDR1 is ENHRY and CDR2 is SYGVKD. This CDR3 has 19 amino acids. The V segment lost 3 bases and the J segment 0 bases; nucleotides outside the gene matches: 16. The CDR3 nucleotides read TGTGCCATCAGTGATGCAGGAAGGACAGGGAAATTGAGCTCCTACGAGCAGTACTTC. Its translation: CAISDAGRTGKLSSYEQYF.

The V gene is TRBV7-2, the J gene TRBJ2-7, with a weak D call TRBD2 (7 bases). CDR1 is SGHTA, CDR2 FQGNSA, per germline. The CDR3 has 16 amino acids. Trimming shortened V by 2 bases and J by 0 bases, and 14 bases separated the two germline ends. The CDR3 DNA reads TGTGCCAGCAGCTTATCCGGGGGGCGGGCCTCCTACGAGCAGTACTTC. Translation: CASSLSGGRASYEQYF. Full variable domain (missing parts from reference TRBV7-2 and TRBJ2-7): GAGVSQSPSNKVTEKGKDVELRCDPISGHTALYWYRQSLGQGLEFLIYFQGNSAPDKSGLPSDRFSAERTGGSVSTLTIQRTQQEDSAVYLCASSLSGGRASYEQYFGPGTRLTVT.

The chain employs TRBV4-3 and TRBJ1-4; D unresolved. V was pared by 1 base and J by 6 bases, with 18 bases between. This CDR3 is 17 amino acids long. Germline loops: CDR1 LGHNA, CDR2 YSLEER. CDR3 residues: CASSQAGRDLKDEKLFF. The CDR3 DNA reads TGCGCCAGCAGCCAAGCGGGCCGGGATCTAAAGGATGAAAAACTGTTTTTT.

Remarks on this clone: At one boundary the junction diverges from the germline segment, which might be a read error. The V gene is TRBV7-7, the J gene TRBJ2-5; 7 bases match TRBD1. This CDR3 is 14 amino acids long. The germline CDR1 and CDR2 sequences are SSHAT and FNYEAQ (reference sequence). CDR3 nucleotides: TGTGCTAGCAGCTTAGTAGAGGGGGCCGGGACCCAGTACTTC. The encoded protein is CASSLVEGAGTQYF.

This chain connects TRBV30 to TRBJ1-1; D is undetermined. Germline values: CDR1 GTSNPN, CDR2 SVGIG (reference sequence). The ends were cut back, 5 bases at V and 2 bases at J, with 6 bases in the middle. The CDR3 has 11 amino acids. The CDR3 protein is CAWADNTEAFF. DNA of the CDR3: TGTGCCTGGGCTGACAACACTGAAGCTTTCTTT.

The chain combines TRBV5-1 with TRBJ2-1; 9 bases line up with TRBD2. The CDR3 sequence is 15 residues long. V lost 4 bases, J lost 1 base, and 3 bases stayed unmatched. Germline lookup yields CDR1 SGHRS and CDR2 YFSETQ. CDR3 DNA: TGCGCCAGCAGCGAAAGCGGGGGGTCCTACAATGAGCAGTTCTTC. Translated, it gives CASSESGGSYNEQFF.

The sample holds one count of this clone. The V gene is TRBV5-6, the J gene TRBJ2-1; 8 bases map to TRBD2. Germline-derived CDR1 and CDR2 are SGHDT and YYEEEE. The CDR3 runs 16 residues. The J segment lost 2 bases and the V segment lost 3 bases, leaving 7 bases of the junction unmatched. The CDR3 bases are TGTGCCAGCAGCTCTCTAGCGGGCCTGACCTACAATGAGCAGTTCTTC. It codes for CASSSLAGLTYNEQFF.

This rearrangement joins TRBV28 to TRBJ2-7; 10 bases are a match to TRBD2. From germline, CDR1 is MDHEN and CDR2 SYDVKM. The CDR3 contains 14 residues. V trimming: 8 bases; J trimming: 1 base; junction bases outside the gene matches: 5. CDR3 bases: TGTGCCAGCCCCCCAGCGGGAGGGTCCTACGAGCAGTACTTC. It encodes CASPPAGGSYEQYF. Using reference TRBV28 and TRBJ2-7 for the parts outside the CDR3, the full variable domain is DVKVTQSSRYLVKRTGEKVFLECVQDMDHENMFWYRQDPGLGLRLIYFSYDVKMKEKGDIPEGYSVSREKKERFSLILESASTNQTSMYLCASPPAGGSYEQYFGPGTRLTVT.

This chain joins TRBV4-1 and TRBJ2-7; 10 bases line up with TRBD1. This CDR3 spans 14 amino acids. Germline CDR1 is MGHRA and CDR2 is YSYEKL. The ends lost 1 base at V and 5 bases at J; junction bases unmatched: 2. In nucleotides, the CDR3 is TGCGCCAGCAGCCAAGGACAGGGGGCAAACGAGCAGTACTTC. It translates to CASSQGQGANEQYF.